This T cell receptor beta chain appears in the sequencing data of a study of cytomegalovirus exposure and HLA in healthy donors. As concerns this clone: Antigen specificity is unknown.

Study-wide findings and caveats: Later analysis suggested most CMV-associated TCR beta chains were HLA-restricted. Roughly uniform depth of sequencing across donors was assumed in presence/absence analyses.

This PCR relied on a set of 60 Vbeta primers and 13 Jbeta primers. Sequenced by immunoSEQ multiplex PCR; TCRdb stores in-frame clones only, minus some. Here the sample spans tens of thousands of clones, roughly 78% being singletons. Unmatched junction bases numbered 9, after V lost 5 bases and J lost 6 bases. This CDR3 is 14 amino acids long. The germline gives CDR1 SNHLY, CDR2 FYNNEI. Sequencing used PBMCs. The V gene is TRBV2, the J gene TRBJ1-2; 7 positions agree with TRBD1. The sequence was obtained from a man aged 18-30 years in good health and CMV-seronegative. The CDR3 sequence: CASSPRTGGHGYTF. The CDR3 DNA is TGTGCCAGCAGTCCGAGGACAGGAGGCCATGGCTACACCTTC.